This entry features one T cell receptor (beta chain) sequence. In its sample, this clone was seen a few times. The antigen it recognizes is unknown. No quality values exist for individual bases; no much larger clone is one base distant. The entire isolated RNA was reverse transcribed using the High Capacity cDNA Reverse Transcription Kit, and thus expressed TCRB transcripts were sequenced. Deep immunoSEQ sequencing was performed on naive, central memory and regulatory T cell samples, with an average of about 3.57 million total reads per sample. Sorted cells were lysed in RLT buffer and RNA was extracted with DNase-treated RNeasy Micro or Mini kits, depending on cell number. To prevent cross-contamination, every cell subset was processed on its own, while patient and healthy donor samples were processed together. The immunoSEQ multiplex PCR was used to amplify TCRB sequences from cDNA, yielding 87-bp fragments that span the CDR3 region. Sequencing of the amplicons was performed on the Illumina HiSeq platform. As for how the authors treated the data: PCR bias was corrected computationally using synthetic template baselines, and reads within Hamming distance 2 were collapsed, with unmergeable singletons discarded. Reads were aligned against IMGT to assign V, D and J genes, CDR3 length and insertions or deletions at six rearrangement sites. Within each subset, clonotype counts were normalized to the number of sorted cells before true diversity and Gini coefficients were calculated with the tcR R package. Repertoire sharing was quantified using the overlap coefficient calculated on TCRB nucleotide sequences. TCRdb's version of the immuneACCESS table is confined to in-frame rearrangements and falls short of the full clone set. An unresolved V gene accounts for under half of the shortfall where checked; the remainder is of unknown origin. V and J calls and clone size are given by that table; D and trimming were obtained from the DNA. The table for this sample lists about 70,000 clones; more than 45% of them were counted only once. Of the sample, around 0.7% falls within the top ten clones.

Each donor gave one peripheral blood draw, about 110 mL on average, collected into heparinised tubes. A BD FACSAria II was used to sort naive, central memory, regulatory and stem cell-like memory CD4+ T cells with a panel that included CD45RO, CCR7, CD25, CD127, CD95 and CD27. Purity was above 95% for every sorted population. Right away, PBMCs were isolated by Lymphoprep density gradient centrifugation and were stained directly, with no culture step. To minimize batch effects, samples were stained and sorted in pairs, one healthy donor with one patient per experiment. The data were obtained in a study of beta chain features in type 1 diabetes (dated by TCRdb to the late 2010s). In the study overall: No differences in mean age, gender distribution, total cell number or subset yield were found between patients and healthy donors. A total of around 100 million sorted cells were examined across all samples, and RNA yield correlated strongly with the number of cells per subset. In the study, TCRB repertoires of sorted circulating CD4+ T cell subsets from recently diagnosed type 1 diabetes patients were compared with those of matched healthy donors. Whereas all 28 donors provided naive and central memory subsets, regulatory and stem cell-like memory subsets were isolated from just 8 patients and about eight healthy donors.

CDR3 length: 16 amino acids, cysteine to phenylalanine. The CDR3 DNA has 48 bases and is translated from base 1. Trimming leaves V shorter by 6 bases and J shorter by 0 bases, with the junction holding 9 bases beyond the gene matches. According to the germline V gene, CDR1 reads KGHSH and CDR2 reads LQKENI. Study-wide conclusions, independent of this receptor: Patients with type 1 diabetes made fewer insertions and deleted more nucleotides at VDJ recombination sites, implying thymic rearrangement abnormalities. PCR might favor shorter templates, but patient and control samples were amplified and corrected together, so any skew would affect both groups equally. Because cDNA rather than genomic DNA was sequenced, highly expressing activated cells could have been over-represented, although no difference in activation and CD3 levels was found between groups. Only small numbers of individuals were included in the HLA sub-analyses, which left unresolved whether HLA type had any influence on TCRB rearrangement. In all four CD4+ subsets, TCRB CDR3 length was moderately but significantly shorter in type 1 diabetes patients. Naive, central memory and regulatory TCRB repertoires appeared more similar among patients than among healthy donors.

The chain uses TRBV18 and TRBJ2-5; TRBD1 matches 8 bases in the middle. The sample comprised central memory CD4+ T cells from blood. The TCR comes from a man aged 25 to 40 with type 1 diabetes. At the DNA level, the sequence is TGTGCCAGCTCCCGAGGACAGGGAGGCTACCAAGAGACCCAGTACTTC. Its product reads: CASSRGQGGYQETQYF.